This TCR beta chain was found in a study of T cell repertoires in cytomegalovirus infection. This clonotype was found a few times. The target antigen is unknown. With 5 bases removed from V and 8 bases from J, the gap between germline ends came to 15 bases. Germline V gives CDR1 MNHEY, CDR2 SVGAGI. This CDR3 contains 14 residues. TCRdb ran MiXCR on the reads and lists one entry per CDR3 protein. The table records about 830,000 distinct CDR3 sequences, over 25% of them present only once. The sequence came from a human donor in good health (CMV status not recorded). Some clones in this sample may be carry-over from other donors' samples. The genes are TRBV6-5 and TRBJ1-4, with a weak D call TRBD1 (6 bases). Sample: cultured CD8+ T cells from PBMCs, taken from culture after CMV antigen stimulation. In DNA form, the CDR3 reads TGTGCCAGCAGTACTACAGGGATGGCCGAAAAACTGTTTTTT. Protein: CASSTTGMAEKLFF.